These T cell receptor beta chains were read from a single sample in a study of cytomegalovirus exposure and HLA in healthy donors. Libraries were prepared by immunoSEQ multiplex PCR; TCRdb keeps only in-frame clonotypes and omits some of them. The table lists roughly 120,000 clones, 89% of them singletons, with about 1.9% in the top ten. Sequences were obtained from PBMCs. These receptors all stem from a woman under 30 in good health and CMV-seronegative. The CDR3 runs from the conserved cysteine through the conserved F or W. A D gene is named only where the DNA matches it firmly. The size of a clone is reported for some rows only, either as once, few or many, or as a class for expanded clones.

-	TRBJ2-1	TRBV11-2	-	TGTGCCAGCAGCGCCGTCACTAGTCTCCATGAGCAGTTCTTC	CASSAVTSLHEQFF
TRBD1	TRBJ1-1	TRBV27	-	TGTGCCAGCAGTTCTGGACAGGGGAACACTGAAGCTTTCTTT	CASSSGQGNTEAFF
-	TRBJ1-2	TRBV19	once	TGTGCCAGTACCCGCCGGGAGGGACCCTATGGCTACACCTTC	CASTRREGPYGYTF
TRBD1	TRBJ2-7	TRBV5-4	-	TGTGCCAGCAGCTTGGCCTGGACAGGGCCCTACGAGCAGTACTTC	CASSLAWTGPYEQYF
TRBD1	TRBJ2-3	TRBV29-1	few	TGCAGCGTTGAACGGGACAGGGGGACAGATACGCAGTATTTT	CSVERDRGTDTQYF
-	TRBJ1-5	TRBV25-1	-	TGTGCCAGCAGTCCAGGGGTCCATAGCAATCAGCCCCAGCATTTT	CASSPGVHSNQPQHF
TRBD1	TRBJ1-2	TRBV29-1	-	TGCAGCATCCTAACCGGGACAGTTAACTATGGCTACACCTTC	CSILTGTVNYGYTF
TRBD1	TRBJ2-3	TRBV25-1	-	TGTGCCAGCAGTCTTAAACAGGGGTTCACAGATACGCAGTATTTT	CASSLKQGFTDTQYF
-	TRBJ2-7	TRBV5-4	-	TGTGCCAGCAGCTTCGGCCCTACCAGGGCCGAGCAGTACTTC	CASSFGPTRAEQYF
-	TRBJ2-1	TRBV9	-	TGTGCCAGCAGCGTGTGGGGCGTCCTCGACGGTGAGCAGTTCTTC	CASSVWGVLDGEQFF
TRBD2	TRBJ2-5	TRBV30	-	TGTGCCTGGAGTTTAGCGGGAGCGTTAGAGACCCAGTACTTC	CAWSLAGALETQYF
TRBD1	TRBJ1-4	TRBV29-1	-	TGCAGCGTGGGGGACTCCGGGACAGGGTCACTCGAAAAACTGTTTTTT	CSVGDSGTGSLEKLFF
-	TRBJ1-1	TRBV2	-	TGTGCCAGCAGTGGGACATTGAACACTGAAGCTTTCTTT	CASSGTLNTEAFF
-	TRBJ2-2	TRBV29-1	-	TGCAGCGTTGAATTCCTCACGACTACCTACACCGGGGAGCTGTTTTTT	CSVEFLTTTYTGELFF
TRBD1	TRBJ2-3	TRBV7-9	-	TGTGCCAGCAGCTCCGACAGGGGGGGAGATACGCAGTATTTT	CASSSDRGGDTQYF
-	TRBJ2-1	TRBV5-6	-	TGTGCCAGCAGCTTCTACGGTGGCAATGAGCAGTTCTTC	CASSFYGGNEQFF
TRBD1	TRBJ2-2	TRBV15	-	TGTGCCACCAGCAGAGGTACAGGGGACACCGGGGAGCTGTTTTTT	CATSRGTGDTGELFF
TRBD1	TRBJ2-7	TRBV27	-	TGTGCCAGCAGAAATCCGGGACAGGGGTACGAGCAGTACTTC	CASRNPGQGYEQYF
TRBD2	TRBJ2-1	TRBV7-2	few	TGTGCCAGCAGGGCCCTAGCGGGGGCAGGGGTCTTC	CASRALAGAGVF
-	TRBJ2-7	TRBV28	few	TGTGCCAGCAGTTTATTGAGCGGTAGCGAGCAGTACTTC	CASSLLSGSEQYF
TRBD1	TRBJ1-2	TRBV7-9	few	TGTGCCAGCAGCCCGCCGGGGACAGGGATAGTCGGCTACACCTTC	CASSPPGTGIVGYTF
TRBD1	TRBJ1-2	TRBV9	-	TGTGCCAGCAGAATAGCGGGACAGATTCATGGCTACACCTTC	CASRIAGQIHGYTF
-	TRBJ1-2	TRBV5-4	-	TGTGCCAGCAGCTTGGGGCGGTATGGCTACACCTTC	CASSLGRYGYTF
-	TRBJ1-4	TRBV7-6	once	TGTGCCAGCAGCTTAGTAGCGGAGGGAGAAAAACTGTTTTTT	CASSLVAEGEKLFF
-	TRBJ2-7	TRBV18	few	TGTGCCAGCTCACCACAGTCCGGGACACAAGGCGAGCAGTACTTC	CASSPQSGTQGEQYF
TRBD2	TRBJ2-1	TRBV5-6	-	TGTGCCAGCAGCTACGGCCTAGCGGGAGGGCCGCAGGGGGAGCAGTTCTTC	CASSYGLAGGPQGEQFF
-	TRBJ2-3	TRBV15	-	TGTGCCACCGGGGGGGCTTTGGTGGATACGCAGTATTTT	CATGGALVDTQYF
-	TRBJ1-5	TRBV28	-	TGTGCCAGCAACCTCCCCCGGGGGGGGCTTCAGCCCCAGCATTTT	CASNLPRGGLQPQHF
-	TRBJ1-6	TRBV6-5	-	TGTGCCAGCAGTGGACAGAATAATTCACCCCTCCACTTT	CASSGQNNSPLHF
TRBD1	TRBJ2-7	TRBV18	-	TGTGCCAGCTCACCGGGACAGGCGATTTCCTACGAGCAGTACTTC	CASSPGQAISYEQYF
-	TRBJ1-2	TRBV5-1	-	TGCGCCAGCAACGTCCTCCCGGGACAAAGCTATGGCTACACCTTC	CASNVLPGQSYGYTF
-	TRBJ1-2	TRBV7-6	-	TGTGCCAGCAGCTTAGAAGTTGCAGGCAACTATGGCTACACCTTC	CASSLEVAGNYGYTF
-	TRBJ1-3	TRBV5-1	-	TGCGCCAGCAGCGCCACCGGGTTTTACTCTGGAAACACCATATATTTT	CASSATGFYSGNTIYF
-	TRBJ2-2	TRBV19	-	TGTGCCAGTGGATGGGGGGGCGGAGGCACCGGGGAGCTGTTTTTT	CASGWGGGGTGELFF
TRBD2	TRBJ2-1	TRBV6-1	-	TGTGCCAGCTCCCCCGCGGGGGGACATGAGCAGTTCTTC	CASSPAGGHEQFF
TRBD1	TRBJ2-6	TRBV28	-	TGTGCCACCACCCCACAGGGGGTCTCTGGGGCCAACGTCCTGACTTTC	CATTPQGVSGANVLTF
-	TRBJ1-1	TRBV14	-	TGTGCCAGCAGCCAAGTTTGGGGGCTTAACACTGAAGCTTTCTTT	CASSQVWGLNTEAFF
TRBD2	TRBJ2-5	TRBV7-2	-	TGTGCCAGCAGCTCTGCAACTAGCGGGACTATTGTTCGAGGGGAGACCCAGTACTTC	CASSSATSGTIVRGETQYF
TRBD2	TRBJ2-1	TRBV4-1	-	TGCGCCAGCAGCCAAAGGACTAGCGGGGGATACAGCTCCTACAATGAGCAGTTCTTC	CASSQRTSGGYSSYNEQFF
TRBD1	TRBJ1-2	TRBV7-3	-	TGTGCCAGCAGCGAGGGGACAGGCAAGTTCGATGGCTACACCTTC	CASSEGTGKFDGYTF
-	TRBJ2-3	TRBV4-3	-	TGCGCCAGCAGCCAAGATCCCCAGAAAAACACAGATACGCAGTATTTT	CASSQDPQKNTDTQYF
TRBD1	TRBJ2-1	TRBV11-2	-	TGTGCCAGCACCTCCCGGACAGGGGGCGGGACTAGGAGTCTCGATGAGCAGTTCTTC	CASTSRTGGGTRSLDEQFF
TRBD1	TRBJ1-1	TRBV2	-	TGTGCCACAGGACAGGACACTGAAGCTTTCTTT	CATGQDTEAFF
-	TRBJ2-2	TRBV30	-	TGTGCCTGGAGTGAAGGTACAGGCACCGGGGAGCTGTTTTTT	CAWSEGTGTGELFF
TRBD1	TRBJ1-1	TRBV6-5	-	TGTGCCAGCAGGACCACCGGGACAGGGCCCACTGAAGCTTTCTTT	CASRTTGTGPTEAFF
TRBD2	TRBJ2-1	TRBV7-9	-	TGTGCCAGCAGCTTCCCAACGGGCGGGGGGTTAAGCTATGAGCAGTTCTTC	CASSFPTGGGLSYEQFF
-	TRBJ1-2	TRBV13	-	TGTGCCAGCAGCCGCACGGGGACAATGAGTGACACCTTC	CASSRTGTMSDTF